This T cell receptor (beta chain) originates from a study of OX40 agonist ivuxolimab in advanced cancers. On the study more broadly: Each patient was given ivuxolimab into a vein every 2 weeks, at 0.01 to 10 mg/kg. Enrollees could have had prior anti-PD-1, anti-PD-L1 or anti-CTLA-4 therapy, which under 50% had received.

The repertoire was sequenced with immunoSEQ multiplex PCR; TCRdb's copy has only in-frame clones and lacks some. The data contain about 71,000 clones, 70% to 85% of them singletons. Study-wide findings and caveats: Patients who responded partially at 0.1-3.0 mg/kg showed clonal expansion ranking among the lowest. Expanded clones were, on average, more numerous in CD8+ T cells than in CD4+.

The CDR3 covers 16 residues. A note on this clone: Its antigen is undetermined.

This specimen was CD4+ or CD8+ T cells sorted from blood, taken in a trial of the OX40 agonist ivuxolimab. The chain combines TRBV12-2 with TRBJ2-1; TRBD1, the table's D call, lacks a check against the DNA. TRBV12-2 is noted as a pseudogene. This clonotype originated in an adult with an advanced solid tumor such as melanoma, head and neck, liver or kidney cancer. The CDR3 DNA follows: TGTGCAAGTCGACTCCGGGACAGGGGGCCCTACAATGAGCAGTTCTTC. This gives the protein CASRLRDRGPYNEQFF.